This T cell receptor beta chain was documented in a study of blood T cell repertoires in COVID-19. About the study: Samples came from the United States, Italy and Spain, spanning acute and convalescent COVID-19. Sample material is recorded as cDNA or gDNA derived from T cells, B-cell-depleted T cells, or PBMCs.

The CDR3 runs to 12 residues. From germline, CDR1 is SQVTM and CDR2 ANQGSEA. J lost 8 bases, V lost 7 bases, and 4 bases had no gene match. In the original analysis: Reference gene primers were amplified, and this amplification served to estimate nucleated cell counts. This table comes from immunoSEQ multiplex PCR, and its TCRdb copy is limited to in-frame clones, with some not included. V and J calls and clone size come straight from that table; D and trimming were deduced from the DNA. The table shows about 33,000 clones, with more than 75% occurring only once. The sequence came from a man between 65 and 80 years old with acute or convalescent COVID-19. The chain links TRBV29-1 to TRBJ2-1, with 11 bases lining up with TRBD1. The sequenced sample was peripheral blood. This CDR3 reads CSAGQGADEQFF. The CDR3 coding sequence is TGCAGCGCTGGACAGGGGGCGGATGAGCAGTTCTTC.